What follows are 22 T cell receptor beta chains derived from one specimen sequenced in a study of CXCR3-negative and CXCR3-positive naive CD8 T cells. Study-level points and caveats: Compared with CXCR3-negative naive cells, CXCR3-positive naive cells showed more hydrophobic TRB CDR3s.

Libraries of TRB cDNA were made by 5' RACE and carried UMIs. TCRdb reprocessed the 5' RACE reads and reports one entry per CDR3 protein, with no DNA. This sample's table has under 7,000 distinct CDR3 sequences. These receptors have no known antigen. Sequenced: naive CXCR3+ CD8+ T cells from blood. Subset of the sample: CD45RO-CCR7+CD27+CD95- naive CD8+ T cells expressing CXCR3 (TNR3+). The receptors were sampled from a human donor in good health. Some clones in this sample may be carry-over from other donors' samples.

The chain combines TRBV10-3 with TRBJ2-3. The length of the CDR3 is 18 residues. Germline V gene lookup returns CDR1 ENHRY and CDR2 SYGVKD. The CDR3 loop is CAISPIWTELRGTDTQYF.

By frequency, this clonotype registers medium-sized. V usage is TRBV29-1 and J usage is TRBJ2-7; the TCRdb D gene call, TRBD1, has no DNA to confirm it. Germline V gene lookup returns CDR1 SQVTM and CDR2 ANQGSEA. CDR3 size: 12 residues. CDR3: CSVTGIPYEQYF.

By frequency, this clonotype is medium-sized. The chain links TRBV10-3 to TRBJ2-7; TCRdb selects TRBD1, and the lack of DNA leaves this call unchecked. Germline V gene lookup returns CDR1 ENHRY and CDR2 SYGVKD. CDR3 length: 17 amino acids. The CDR3 loop reads CAISEPGQGDPSYEQYF.

This chain connects TRBV28 to TRBJ2-1. The germline CDR1 and CDR2 sequences are MDHEN and SYDVKM. The CDR3 has 14 residues. The CDR3 loop reads CARSLRHPGNEQFF.

This clonotype is classed as medium-sized by frequency. V and J are TRBV5-1 and TRBJ2-7; the TCRdb D gene call, TRBD2, has no DNA to confirm it. The germline V gene has CDR1 SGHRS and CDR2 YFSETQ. The CDR3 has 17 residues. CDR3 protein: CASSLGALREDSYEQYF.

The V call is TRBV6-2 or TRBV6-3, the J call TRBJ2-1; TCRdb gives TRBD2 as the D gene, but with no DNA this cannot be confirmed. The CDR3 totals 14 residues. Looked up from germline, CDR1 is MNHEY and CDR2 is SVGEGT. The CDR3 spells CASSGLITYNEQFF.

V is TRBV15 and J is TRBJ2-2; lacking DNA, the TRBD1 call made by TCRdb goes unchecked. Germline loops: CDR1 LNHNV, CDR2 YYDKDF (reference sequence). The CDR3 has 17 amino acids. This CDR3 reads CATSFTFGGGRTGELFF.

This clonotype counts as medium-sized (0.01 to 0.1%) by frequency. This chain joins TRBV20-1 and TRBJ2-3; no DNA is available, so the TRBD1 call from TCRdb remains unchecked. Germline CDR1 and CDR2: DFQATT and SNEGSKA (reference sequence). This CDR3 contains 13 residues. CDR3 residues: CSGFPRGADTQYF.

J is TRBJ2-6 and V is TRBV28; TCRdb's D call of TRBD1 is untestable without DNA. This CDR3 has 17 residues. CDR1 MDHEN and CDR2 SYDVKM come from the germline V gene. The CDR3 region is CASSDRVLSSGANVLTF.

The genes are TRBV29-1 and TRBJ2-7; as DNA is missing, the TRBD1 call by TCRdb cannot be tested. This CDR3 spans 11 amino acids. Germline V gives CDR1 SQVTM, CDR2 ANQGSEA. The CDR3: CSVPYGAEQYF.

CDR3 sequence: CASTPTGFSYEQYF. The chain couples TRBV9 to TRBJ2-7; TCRdb outputs TRBD1, but without DNA this stays unchecked. Germline assignment: CDR1 SGDLS and CDR2 YYNGEE. The CDR3 spans 14 residues.

The J gene is TRBJ1-2, the V gene TRBV29-1. CDR1 SQVTM and CDR2 ANQGSEA come from the germline V gene. The CDR3 sequence is 12 residues long. CDR3 residues: CSVEDGIYGYTF.

Considering frequency, this clonotype is medium-sized. The chain is built from TRBV5-1 and TRBJ2-7. The CDR3 has 17 residues. Germline CDR1 and CDR2: SGHRS and YFSETQ. This CDR3 is CASSLNSAALGFHEQYF.

The chain uses TRBV4-2 and TRBJ1-2. CDR1 LGHNA and CDR2 YNFKEQ come from the germline V gene. This CDR3 has 13 amino acids. CDR3 loop: CASSQDGIYGYTF.

J is TRBJ2-3 and V is TRBV29-1; TCRdb gives TRBD1 as the D gene, but with no DNA this cannot be confirmed. The CDR3 covers 14 residues. Germline assignment: CDR1 SQVTM and CDR2 ANQGSEA. The CDR3 protein is CSVDLGQGTDTQYF.

Frequency places this clonotype as medium-sized (0.01 to 0.1%). This chain connects TRBV29-1 to TRBJ2-1. Germline V CDR1 and CDR2: SQVTM, ANQGSEA. The CDR3 is 15 residues long. The CDR3 reads CSVEDDNSAYNEQFF.

This clonotype ranks as medium-sized (0.01 to 0.1%) in terms of frequency. The chain uses TRBV7-8 and TRBJ2-1; TCRdb calls TRBD2, which cannot be checked without DNA. CDR1 is SGHVS, CDR2 FQNEAQ, per germline. This CDR3 is built from 15 residues. The CDR3 spells CASSSLSGTYNEQFF.

This clonotype ranks as medium-sized in terms of frequency. V gene TRBV20-1 combines with J gene TRBJ2-1; TCRdb's assignment of TRBD2 cannot be checked, as there is no DNA. Germline V CDR1 and CDR2: DFQATT, SNEGSKA (reference sequence). CDR3 size: 16 residues. The CDR3 protein is CSARRASGRASDEQFF.

The CDR3 sequence is CSVGKTGELFF. The chain combines TRBV29-1 with TRBJ2-2. The CDR3 is 11 residues long. The V gene's germline CDR1 is SQVTM and CDR2 ANQGSEA.

This clonotype shows up as medium-sized by frequency. This chain uses TRBV29-1 with TRBJ2-7; checking the TCRdb D call of TRBD1 is not possible without DNA. Germline V CDR1 and CDR2: SQVTM, ANQGSEA. The CDR3 runs to 14 residues. The CDR3 is CSVRSGGSLYEQYF.

This chain links TRBV7-9 with TRBJ2-7; TCRdb names TRBD2, which stays unverified in the absence of DNA. The CDR3 length is 16 residues. Germline CDR1 reads SEHNR; CDR2 reads FQNEAQ (reference sequence). CDR3 sequence: CASSSLLAGDGYEQYF.

The chain uses TRBV5-4 and TRBJ2-7; TCRdb calls TRBD2, which cannot be checked without DNA. Germline V gene data show CDR1 as SGHNT and CDR2 as YYREEE (reference sequence). CDR3 length: 15 amino acids. CDR3 protein: CASSFGIAGGYEQYF.